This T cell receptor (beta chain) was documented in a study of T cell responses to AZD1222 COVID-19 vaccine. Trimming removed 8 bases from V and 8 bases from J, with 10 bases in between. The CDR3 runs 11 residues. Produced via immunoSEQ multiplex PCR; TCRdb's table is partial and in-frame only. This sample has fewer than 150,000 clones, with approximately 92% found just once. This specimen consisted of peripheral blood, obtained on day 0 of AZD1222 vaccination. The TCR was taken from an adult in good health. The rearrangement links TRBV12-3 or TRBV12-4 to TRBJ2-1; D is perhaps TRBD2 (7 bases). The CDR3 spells CASLGGHEQFF. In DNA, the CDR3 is TGTGCCAGCTTGGGGGGGCATGAGCAGTTCTTC.